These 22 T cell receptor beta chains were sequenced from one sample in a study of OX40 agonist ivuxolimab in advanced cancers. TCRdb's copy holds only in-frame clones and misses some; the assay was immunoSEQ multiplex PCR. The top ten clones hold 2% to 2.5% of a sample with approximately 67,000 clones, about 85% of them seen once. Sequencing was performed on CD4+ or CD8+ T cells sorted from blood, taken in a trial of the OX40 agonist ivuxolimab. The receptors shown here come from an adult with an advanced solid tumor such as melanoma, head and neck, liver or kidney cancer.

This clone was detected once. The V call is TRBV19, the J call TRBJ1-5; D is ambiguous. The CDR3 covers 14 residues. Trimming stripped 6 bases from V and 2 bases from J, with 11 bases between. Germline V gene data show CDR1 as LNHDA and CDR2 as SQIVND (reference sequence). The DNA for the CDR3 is TGTGCCAGTAGACAAATCGGGGGCAATCAGCCCCAGCATTTT. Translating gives CASRQIGGNQPQHF. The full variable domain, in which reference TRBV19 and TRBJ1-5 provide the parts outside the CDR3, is DGGITQSPKYLFRKEGQNVTLSCEQNLNHDAMYWYRQDPGQGLRLIYYSQIVNDFQKGDIAEGYSVSREKKESFPLTVTSAQKNPTAFYLCASRQIGGNQPQHFGDGTRLSIL.

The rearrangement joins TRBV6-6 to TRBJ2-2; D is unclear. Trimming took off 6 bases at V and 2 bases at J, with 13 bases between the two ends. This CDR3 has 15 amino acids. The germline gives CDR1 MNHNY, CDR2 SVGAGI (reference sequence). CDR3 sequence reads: CASSLRTVNTGELFF. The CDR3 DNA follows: TGTGCCAGCAGCCTCAGGACCGTCAACACCGGGGAGCTGTTTTTT.

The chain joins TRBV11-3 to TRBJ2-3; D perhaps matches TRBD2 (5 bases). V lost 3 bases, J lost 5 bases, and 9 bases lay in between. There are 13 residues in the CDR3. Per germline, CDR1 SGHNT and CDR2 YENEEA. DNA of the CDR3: TGTGCCAGCAGCTTCGGGATGAGAGATACGCAGTATTTT. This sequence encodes CASSFGMRDTQYF.

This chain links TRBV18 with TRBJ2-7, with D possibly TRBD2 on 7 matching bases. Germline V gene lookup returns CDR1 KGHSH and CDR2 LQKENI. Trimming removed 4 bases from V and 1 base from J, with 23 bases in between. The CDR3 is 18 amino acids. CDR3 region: CASSLREPSGGSSYEQYF. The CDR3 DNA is TGTGCCAGCTCACTAAGGGAACCTTCGGGGGGCTCGTCCTACGAGCAGTACTTC.

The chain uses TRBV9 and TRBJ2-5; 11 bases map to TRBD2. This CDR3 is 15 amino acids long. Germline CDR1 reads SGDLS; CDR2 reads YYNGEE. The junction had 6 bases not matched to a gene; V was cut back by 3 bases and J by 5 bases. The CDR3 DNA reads TGTGCCAGCAGCGATGTAGCGGGAGGGCCGGAGACCCAGTACTTC. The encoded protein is CASSDVAGGPETQYF.

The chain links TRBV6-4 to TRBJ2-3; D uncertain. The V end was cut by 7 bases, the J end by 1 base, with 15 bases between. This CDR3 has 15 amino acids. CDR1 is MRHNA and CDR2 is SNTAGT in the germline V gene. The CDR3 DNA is TGTGCCAGCATAAGTCCTGGCGGCTGCACAGATACGCAGTATTTT. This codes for CASISPGGCTDTQYF.

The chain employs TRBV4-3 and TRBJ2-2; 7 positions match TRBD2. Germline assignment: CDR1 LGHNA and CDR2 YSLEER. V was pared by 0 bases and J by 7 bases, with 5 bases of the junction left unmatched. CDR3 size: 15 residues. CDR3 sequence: CASSQDQGGDGELFF. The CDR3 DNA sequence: TGCGCCAGCAGCCAAGATCAGGGAGGGGACGGGGAGCTGTTTTTT.

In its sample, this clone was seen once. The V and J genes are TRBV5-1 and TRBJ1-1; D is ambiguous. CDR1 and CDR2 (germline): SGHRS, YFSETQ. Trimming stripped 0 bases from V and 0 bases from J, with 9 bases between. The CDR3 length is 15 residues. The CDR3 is CASSLVSAMNTEAFF. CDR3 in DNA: TGCGCCAGCAGCTTGGTGTCCGCCATGAACACTGAAGCTTTCTTT.

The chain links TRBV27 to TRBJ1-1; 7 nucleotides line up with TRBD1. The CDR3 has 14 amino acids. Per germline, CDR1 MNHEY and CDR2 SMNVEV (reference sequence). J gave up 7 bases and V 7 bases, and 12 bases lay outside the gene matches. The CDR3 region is CASKEPGQRFEAFF. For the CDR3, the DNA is TGTGCCAGCAAAGAACCGGGACAGAGATTTGAAGCTTTCTTT.

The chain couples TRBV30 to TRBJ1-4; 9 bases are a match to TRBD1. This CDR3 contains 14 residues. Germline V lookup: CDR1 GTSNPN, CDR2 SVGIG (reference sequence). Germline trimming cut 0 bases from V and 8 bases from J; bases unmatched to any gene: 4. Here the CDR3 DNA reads TGTGCCTGGAGTGTCCCGGGACAGGGAGAAAAACTGTTTTTT. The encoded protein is CAWSVPGQGEKLFF.

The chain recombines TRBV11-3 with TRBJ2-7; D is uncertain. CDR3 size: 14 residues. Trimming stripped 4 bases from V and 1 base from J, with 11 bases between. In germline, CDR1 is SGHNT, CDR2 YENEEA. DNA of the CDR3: TGTGCCAGCAGCTCCCCGAGCCTATCCTACGAGCAGTACTTC. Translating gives CASSSPSLSYEQYF.

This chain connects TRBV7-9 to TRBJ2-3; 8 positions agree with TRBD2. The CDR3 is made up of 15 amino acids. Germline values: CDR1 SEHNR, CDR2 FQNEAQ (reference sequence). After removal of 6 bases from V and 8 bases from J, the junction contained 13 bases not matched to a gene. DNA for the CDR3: TGTGCCAGCAGTCGGCAGGTCGCGGGGGGATTTACGCAGTATTTT. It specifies CASSRQVAGGFTQYF.

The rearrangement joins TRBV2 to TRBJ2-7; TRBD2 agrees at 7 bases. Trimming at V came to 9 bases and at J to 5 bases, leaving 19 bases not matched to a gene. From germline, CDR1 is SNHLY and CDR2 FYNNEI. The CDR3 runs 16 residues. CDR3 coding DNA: TGTGCCAGGACAGTCAATCGGGGGGACCCTAGCGACGAGCAGTACTTC. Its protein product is CARTVNRGDPSDEQYF.

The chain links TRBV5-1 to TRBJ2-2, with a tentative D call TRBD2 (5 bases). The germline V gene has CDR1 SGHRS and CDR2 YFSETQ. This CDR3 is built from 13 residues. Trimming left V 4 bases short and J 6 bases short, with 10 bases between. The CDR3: CASSRRSSGELFF. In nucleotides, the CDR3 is TGCGCCAGCAGCCGGAGGTCGTCCGGGGAGCTGTTTTTT.

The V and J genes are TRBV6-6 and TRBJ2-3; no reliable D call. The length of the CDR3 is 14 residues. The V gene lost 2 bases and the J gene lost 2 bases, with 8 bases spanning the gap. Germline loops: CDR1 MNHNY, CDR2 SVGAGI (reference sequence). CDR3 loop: CASSYRALTDTQYF. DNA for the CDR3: TGTGCCAGCAGTTACAGGGCTCTCACAGATACGCAGTATTTT.

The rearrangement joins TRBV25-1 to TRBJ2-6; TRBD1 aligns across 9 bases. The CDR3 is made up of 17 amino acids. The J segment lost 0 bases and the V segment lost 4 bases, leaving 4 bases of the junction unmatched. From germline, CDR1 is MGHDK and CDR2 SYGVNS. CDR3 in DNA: TGTGCCAGCAGTGCAAGGACAGGGGCCTCTGGGGCCAACGTCCTGACTTTC. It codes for CASSARTGASGANVLTF.

CDR3 sequence: CASSYGGQKETQYF. The DNA of the CDR3 is TGTGCCAGCAGTTACGGGGGGCAGAAAGAGACCCAGTACTTC. The rearrangement links TRBV6-6 to TRBJ2-5; D possibly matches TRBD1 or TRBD2 (6 bases each). The CDR3 runs 14 residues. The V end was cut by 2 bases, the J end by 3 bases, with 10 bases between. The germline V gene encodes CDR1 MNHNY and CDR2 SVGAGI (reference sequence).

As DNA, the CDR3 is TGTGCCAGCAGCTCAGGGGGTATAGCGACTAATGAAAAACTGTTTTTT. As protein: CASSSGGIATNEKLFF. The chain couples TRBV28 to TRBJ1-4; 7 positions match TRBD1. In germline, CDR1 is MDHEN, CDR2 SYDVKM. This CDR3 comprises 16 residues. After removal of 6 bases from V and 2 bases from J, the junction contained 9 bases not matched to a gene. The full variable domain, its missing parts supplied by reference TRBV28 and TRBJ1-4, is DVKVTQSSRYLVKRTGEKVFLECVQDMDHENMFWYRQDPGLGLRLIYFSYDVKMKEKGDIPEGYSVSREKKERFSLILESASTNQTSMYLCASSSGGIATNEKLFFGSGTQLSVL.

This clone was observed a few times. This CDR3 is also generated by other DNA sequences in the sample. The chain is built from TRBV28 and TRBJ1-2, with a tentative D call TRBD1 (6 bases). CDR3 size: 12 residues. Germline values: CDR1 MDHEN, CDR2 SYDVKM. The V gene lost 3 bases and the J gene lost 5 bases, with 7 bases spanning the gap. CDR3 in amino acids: CASSLRGYGYTF. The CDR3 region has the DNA TGTGCCAGCAGTTTGAGGGGGTATGGCTACACCTTC.

The chain's CDR3 is CAWTRGLGWAFF. The CDR3 nucleotides read TGTGCCTGGACCCGGGGCCTTGGGTGGGCTTTCTTT. The V gene is TRBV30, the J gene TRBJ1-1, with D tentatively TRBD1 (5 bases). Between the trimmed V and J ends, which lost 4 bases and 11 bases, there was a span of 17 bases. Germline CDR1 and CDR2: GTSNPN and SVGIG (reference sequence). The CDR3 covers 12 residues.

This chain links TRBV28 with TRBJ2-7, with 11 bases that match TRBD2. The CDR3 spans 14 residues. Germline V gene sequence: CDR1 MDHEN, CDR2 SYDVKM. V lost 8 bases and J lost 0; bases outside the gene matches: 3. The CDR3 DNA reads TGTGCCAGCGGGACTAGCGGAAGCTCCTACGAGCAGTACTTC. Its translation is CASGTSGSSYEQYF.

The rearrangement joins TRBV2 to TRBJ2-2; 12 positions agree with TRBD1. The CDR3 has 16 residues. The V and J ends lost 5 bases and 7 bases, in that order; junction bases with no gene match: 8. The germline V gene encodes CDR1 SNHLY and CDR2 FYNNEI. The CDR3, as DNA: TGTGCCAGCAGTCAGGGACAGGGGGCGCAGGGCGGGGAGCTGTTTTTT. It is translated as CASSQGQGAQGGELFF.